These 27 T cell receptor beta chains share one sample of origin, sequenced in a study of cytomegalovirus exposure and HLA in healthy donors. It was with 60 Vbeta and 13 Jbeta primers that the PCR ran. This table comes from immunoSEQ multiplex PCR, and its TCRdb copy is limited to in-frame clones, with some not included. The profile shows approximately 79,000 clones, about 78% of them singletons. Sequenced sample: PBMCs. The receptors were gathered from a male donor in good health and CMV-seropositive.

The V and J genes are TRBV7-2 and TRBJ2-3, with TRBD1 identical over 10 bases. The CDR3 is 17 residues long. Germline CDR1 reads SGHTA; CDR2 reads FQGNSA. Trimming cost V 5 bases and J 2 bases; bases outside gene matches: 10. DNA for the CDR3: TGTGCCAGCAGCCATTACCGGGACAGGGGATACACAGATACGCAGTATTTT. Protein: CASSHYRDRGYTDTQYF.

In this sample, this clone turned up a few times. This chain joins TRBV19 and TRBJ1-6; D may be TRBD1 (6 bases). The CDR3 extends over 15 amino acids. With 8 bases removed from V and 0 bases from J, the gap between germline ends came to 11 bases. Germline V gene data show CDR1 as LNHDA and CDR2 as SQIVND (reference sequence). CDR3: CASATGSSYNSPLHF. CDR3 DNA: TGTGCCAGTGCAACAGGGAGCTCCTATAATTCACCCCTCCACTTT.

Only a few counts were recorded for this clone. The CDR3 spells CASSLGRFGEQYF. In nucleotides, the CDR3 is TGTGCCAGCAGCTTAGGGAGGTTTGGGGAGCAGTACTTC. The rearrangement links TRBV7-2 to TRBJ2-7, with D possibly matching TRBD2 (5 bases). V was clipped by 1 base and J by 7 bases, with 11 bases between them. CDR1 is SGHTA, CDR2 FQGNSA, per germline. This CDR3 is built from 13 residues.

The V gene is TRBV28, the J gene TRBJ1-1, with D possibly TRBD1 on 6 matching bases. The CDR3 consists of 14 residues. V was pared by 10 bases and J by 7 bases, with 22 bases between. Germline V gives CDR1 MDHEN, CDR2 SYDVKM. CDR3 nucleotide sequence: TGTGCCACCCTAGGCCCAGGGGAAGGTGGTGAAGCTTTCTTT. It codes for CATLGPGEGGEAFF.

This sequence joins TRBV2 and TRBJ1-2; 9 nucleotides line up with TRBD1. After removal of 7 bases from V and 7 bases from J, the junction contained 7 bases not matched to a gene. The CDR3 totals 13 residues. CDR1 SNHLY and CDR2 FYNNEI come from the germline V gene. The CDR3 loop is CASTGDRAGGYTF. In DNA, the CDR3 is TGTGCCAGCACCGGGGACAGGGCGGGTGGCTACACCTTC.

V and J are TRBV25-1 and TRBJ1-4; D possibly corresponds to TRBD1 (5 bases). The germline V and J ends were trimmed by 4 bases and 7 bases, with 13 bases remaining between them. Germline-derived CDR1 and CDR2 are MGHDK and SYGVNS. This CDR3 comprises 14 residues. The CDR3 DNA is TGTGCCAGCAGTGGGGGGGGGAGGAGTGAAAAACTGTTTTTT. It translates to CASSGGGRSEKLFF.

Details on this clone: Other DNA sequences in this specimen translate into the identical CDR3. V gene TRBV11-2 combines with J gene TRBJ2-7, with 14 positions matching TRBD2. Germline values: CDR1 SGHAT, CDR2 FQNNGV. The ends lost 8 bases at V and 3 bases at J; junction bases unmatched: 3. The CDR3 runs to 14 residues. The CDR3 sequence: CASSGTSGSYEQYF. The CDR3 DNA reads TGTGCCAGCTCGGGGACTAGCGGGAGCTACGAGCAGTACTTC. Full variable domain (outside the CDR3, taken from reference TRBV11-2 and TRBJ2-7): EAGVAQSPRYKIIEKRQSVAFWCNPISGHATLYWYQQILGQGPKLLIQFQNNGVVDDSQLPKDRFSAERLKGVDSTLKIQPAKLEDSAVYLCASSGTSGSYEQYFGPGTRLTVT.

The J gene is TRBJ1-5, the V gene TRBV27; 7 nucleotides line up with TRBD1. This CDR3 contains 14 residues. Germline CDR1 is MNHEY and CDR2 is SMNVEV (reference sequence). Unmatched junction bases numbered 7, after V lost 8 bases and J lost 3 bases. The CDR3: CASALQGNNQPQHF. CDR3 nucleotides: TGTGCCAGCGCGTTACAGGGGAACAATCAGCCCCAGCATTTT.

This clone was seen more than once but under ten times. J is TRBJ1-2 and V is TRBV28; D perhaps matches TRBD1 (6 bases). The V gene's germline CDR1 is MDHEN and CDR2 SYDVKM. The CDR3 totals 14 residues. V shed 2 bases and J shed 4 bases, with 11 bases lying between them. The DNA for the CDR3 is TGTGCCAGCAGTTTAGGGGTAGGGGGCTATGGCTACACCTTC. Translation gives CASSLGVGGYGYTF.

Points on this clone: Relative to the germline gene, one junction end is altered; a read error may explain this. The rearrangement joins TRBV9 to TRBJ2-2; perhaps TRBD2 as D (6 bases). CDR1 and CDR2 (germline): SGDLS, YYNGEE. CDR3 size: 13 residues. The CDR3 DNA sequence: TGTGCCAGCAGCGGGGGGAACACCGGGGGGCTGTTTTTT. Translating gives CASSGGNTGGLFF.

The gene calls are TRBV21-1 and TRBJ2-7; the D call TRBD2 from the table was never checked on the DNA. TRBV21-1 is labeled a pseudogene. The length of the CDR3 is 14 residues. CDR3 sequence: CASSRVTNSYEQYF. The CDR3 DNA follows: TGTGCCAGCAGCAGGGTGACTAACTCCTACGAGCAGTACTTC.

This clone was recorded once. The chain joins TRBV10-3 to TRBJ1-2, with 8 bases lining up with TRBD1. CDR3 size: 13 residues. With 9 bases clipped from V and 6 bases from J, the junction kept 9 bases outside the gene matches. The germline CDR1 and CDR2 sequences are ENHRY and SYGVKD. This CDR3 reads CAIRQGPSNGYTF. CDR3 bases: TGTGCCATAAGACAGGGGCCCAGTAATGGCTACACCTTC.

The J gene is TRBJ2-2, the V gene TRBV5-1; 8 nucleotides line up with TRBD2. The junction had 8 bases not matched to a gene; V was cut back by 5 bases and J by 5 bases. The V gene's germline CDR1 is SGHRS and CDR2 YFSETQ. CDR3 size: 15 residues. DNA for the CDR3: TGCGCCAGCAGAAAAGTAGCGGGAAGAACCGGGGAGCTGTTTTTT. It encodes CASRKVAGRTGELFF.

The CDR3 DNA is TGTGCCAGTAGTATGGGAGGGAATTACAACGAGCAGTACTTC. Translating gives CASSMGGNYNEQYF. The chain links TRBV19 to TRBJ2-7; 7 nucleotides agree with TRBD2. Germline trimming cut 3 bases from V and 5 bases from J; bases unmatched to any gene: 7. Germline values: CDR1 LNHDA, CDR2 SQIVND (reference sequence). The CDR3 contains 14 residues.

V and J are TRBV29-1 and TRBJ1-2, with D maybe TRBD1 (5 bases). Germline CDR1 reads SQVTM; CDR2 reads ANQGSEA. V was trimmed by 4 bases and J by 4 bases, leaving 16 bases between them. The CDR3 totals 14 residues. CDR3 nucleotides: TGCAGCGTTGCCAGTACGGACATCGTCTATGGCTACACCTTC. Its protein product is CSVASTDIVYGYTF.

V is TRBV6-1 and J is TRBJ2-1, with 9 bases matching TRBD2. Trimming cost V 10 bases and J 9 bases; bases outside gene matches: 13. The CDR3 runs to 14 residues. Germline lookup yields CDR1 MNHNS and CDR2 SASEGT. The CDR3 DNA sequence: TGTGCCATCACGATCTTGACTAGCGGAGGTGAGCAGTTCTTC. It translates to CAITILTSGGEQFF.

This clone showed up just a few times. The rearrangement uses TRBV6-1 and TRBJ1-2; D remains ambiguous. Germline CDR1 MNHNS, CDR2 SASEGT. V was clipped by 7 bases and J by 4 bases, with 13 bases between them. The CDR3 has 13 residues. The CDR3 loop reads CASTTNPRYGYTF. The CDR3 coding sequence is TGTGCCAGCACTACCAATCCGCGCTATGGCTACACCTTC.

This chain connects TRBV5-6 to TRBJ1-6; possible D gene TRBD1, 6 bases. Trimming removed 2 bases at V and 7 bases at J, with 10 bases between. The V gene's germline CDR1 is SGHDT and CDR2 YYEEEE. This CDR3 comprises 14 residues. CDR3 sequence reads: CASSFDRINSPLHF. CDR3 sequence (DNA): TGTGCCAGCAGCTTCGACAGGATAAATTCACCCCTCCACTTT.

This chain joins TRBV9 and TRBJ2-1; 8 nucleotides match TRBD2. CDR1 is SGDLS, CDR2 YYNGEE, per germline. V gave up 4 bases and J gave up 4 bases; unmatched junction bases: 7. The CDR3 length is 15 residues. CDR3 nucleotide sequence: TGTGCCAGCAGCCCCGCCGGGGGGGCTTACAATGAGCAGTTCTTC. Amino acids: CASSPAGGAYNEQFF.

This chain connects TRBV18 to TRBJ1-1; no clear D. CDR3 size: 15 residues. Germline CDR1 KGHSH, CDR2 LQKENI. V lost 3 bases to trimming and J lost 1 base, with 12 bases between them. DNA of the CDR3: TGTGCCAGCTCACCTTCCAGTCCAGGGAACACTGAAGCTTTCTTT. Translated: CASSPSSPGNTEAFF.

The chain is built from TRBV19 and TRBJ1-1, with D possibly being TRBD1 (6 bases). CDR1 and CDR2 (germline): LNHDA, SQIVND (reference sequence). The CDR3 loop spans 14 amino acids. V lost 10 bases and J lost 3, with 18 bases in between. CDR3: CATKTGFRYTEAFF. The CDR3 coding sequence is TGTGCCACCAAAACAGGGTTCCGATACACTGAAGCTTTCTTT.

There are a few counts of this clone. V gene TRBV12-5 combines with J gene TRBJ1-1, with TRBD1 as a possible D gene (5 bases). The CDR3 totals 12 residues. Trimming stripped 6 bases from V and 11 bases from J, with 16 bases between. Germline CDR1 is LGHNT and CDR2 is FRNRAP. CDR3 sequence (DNA): TGTGCTAGTGGCTCGCCGACCTCAGGGGCTTTCTTT. This translates into CASGSPTSGAFF. Looking up the rest from reference TRBV12-5 and TRBJ1-1 gives the full variable domain: DARVTQTPRHKVTEMGQEVTMRCQPILGHNTVFWYRQTMMQGLELLAYFRNRAPLDDSGMPKDRFSAEMPDATLATLKIQPSEPRDSAVYFCASGSPTSGAFFGQGTRLTVV.

Comment on this clone: At one end, the junction sequence differs from germline, possibly due to a read error. This sample includes further DNA sequences coding for the same CDR3. This chain uses TRBV6-5 with TRBJ1-2, with D maybe TRBD1 (6 bases). The CDR3 sequence is 15 residues long. In germline, CDR1 is MNHEY, CDR2 SVGAGI. Here the CDR3 DNA reads TGCGCCAGCAGGAAAGGGGGGGGGAAGATCTATGGCTACACCTTC. It encodes CASRKGGGKIYGYTF.

This clone showed up just once. The rearrangement uses TRBV5-6 and TRBJ1-6; D is uncertain. Germline values: CDR1 SGHDT, CDR2 YYEEEE. The ends were cut back, 7 bases at V and 6 bases at J, with 8 bases in the middle. The CDR3 has 12 amino acids. CDR3 in amino acids: CASQKLNSPLHF. CDR3 coding DNA: TGTGCCAGCCAAAAACTTAATTCACCCCTCCACTTT.

J is TRBJ2-1 and V is TRBV27; TRBD2 matches at 10 bases. Trimming took 2 bases from V and 6 from J; bases not matched to a gene: 7. The CDR3 length is 16 residues. CDR1 and CDR2 (germline): MNHEY, SMNVEV (reference sequence). CDR3 region: CASSLIASGSGNEQFF. For the CDR3, the DNA is TGTGCCAGCAGTTTAATAGCTAGCGGGAGTGGCAATGAGCAGTTCTTC.

V gene TRBV2 combines with J gene TRBJ2-5; 10 bases agree with TRBD1. The J call is uncertain, as TRBJ2-7 better fits the DNA end. The CDR3 has 14 residues. Germline V gives CDR1 SNHLY, CDR2 FYNNEI. CDR3 in amino acids: CASTQDRGSYEQYF. The DNA of the CDR3 is TGTGCCAGCACTCAGGACAGGGGGTCCTACGAGCAGTACTTC.

This chain uses TRBV25-1 with TRBJ1-6; 7 bases are a match to TRBD1. Germline CDR1 is MGHDK and CDR2 is SYGVNS. This CDR3 spans 13 amino acids. With 7 bases clipped from V and 8 bases from J, the junction kept 5 bases outside the gene matches. In nucleotides, the CDR3 is TGTGCCAGCAAACAGGGGTCGGATTCACCCCTCCACTTT. It encodes CASKQGSDSPLHF.